Below, 19 T cell receptor beta chains from the same sample are listed, as sequenced in a study of blood T cell repertoires in COVID-19. Some clones are missing from TCRdb's copy, which holds only in-frame ones; the method was immunoSEQ multiplex PCR. Of roughly 15,000 clones in the sample, 88% were seen once. The sequencing input was peripheral blood. The receptors here all came from a human donor in a cohort sampled during active COVID-19.

The rearrangement links TRBV30 to TRBJ1-3; tentative D call: TRBD1 (5 bases). Germline CDR1 and CDR2: GTSNPN and SVGIG (reference sequence). The CDR3 has 12 amino acids. The ends were cut back, 3 bases at V and 4 bases at J, with 7 bases in the middle. For the CDR3, the DNA is TGTGCCTGGAGGGGGCTCGGAAACACCATATATTTT. This translates into CAWRGLGNTIYF.

This chain joins TRBV18 and TRBJ2-7; D may be TRBD1 (6 bases). Deletions cut 1 base from V and 6 bases from J, with 10 bases between. The CDR3 consists of 13 residues. Germline values: CDR1 KGHSH, CDR2 LQKENI. As DNA, the CDR3 is TGTGCCAGCTCACCACGCCCAGGGGTCGAGCAGTACTTC. Its protein product is CASSPRPGVEQYF.

The chain carries TRBV21-1 and TRBJ1-3. TRBV21-1 is described as a pseudogene. This CDR3 comprises 17 residues. The CDR3 DNA sequence: TGTGCCAGCAGCAAAGTCGCGGCGGGGTGCTCTGGAAACACCATATATTTT. It is translated as CASSKVAAGCSGNTIYF.

This rearrangement joins TRBV7-2 to TRBJ2-2; tentative D call: TRBD2 (6 bases). Germline CDR1 reads SGHTA; CDR2 reads FQGNSA. Trimming removed 1 base from V and 7 bases from J, with 19 bases in between. CDR3 size: 17 residues. CDR3 region: CASSLDLTGLRNGELFF. The CDR3 region has the DNA TGTGCCAGCAGCTTAGATTTGACGGGACTTCGTAACGGGGAGCTGTTTTTT.

The chain couples TRBV29-1 to TRBJ1-2; D unclear. Per the germline V gene, CDR1 is SQVTM and CDR2 is ANQGSEA. The ends were cut back, 7 bases at V and 8 bases at J, with 14 bases in the middle. This CDR3 has 11 residues. CDR3 loop: CSAGLEGGYTF. CDR3 nucleotides: TGCAGCGCCGGACTGGAAGGGGGCTACACCTTC.

The chain employs TRBV6-2 or TRBV6-3 and TRBJ2-3; 7 bases line up with TRBD1. J lost 0 bases, V lost 2 bases, and 5 bases had no gene match. Germline V CDR1 and CDR2: MNHEY, SVGEGT. CDR3 length: 16 residues. CDR3 loop: CASSYTDRESTDTQYF. CDR3 in DNA: TGTGCCAGCAGTTACACCGACAGGGAGAGCACAGATACGCAGTATTTT.

The chain carries TRBV6-5 and TRBJ2-7, with 12 positions matching TRBD2. J was trimmed by 3 bases and V by 6 bases; bases with no gene match: 6. CDR3 length: 15 residues. Germline assignment: CDR1 MNHEY and CDR2 SVGAGI. In nucleotides, the CDR3 is TGTGCCAGCAGAACCCTACTAGCGGGGGGCTACGAGCAGTACTTC. Translation: CASRTLLAGGYEQYF.

This chain joins TRBV27 and TRBJ2-5; 10 bases match TRBD1. Germline V CDR1 and CDR2: MNHEY, SMNVEV (reference sequence). The CDR3 covers 14 residues. J lost 5 bases, V lost 8 bases, and 8 bases had no gene match. The CDR3 region is CASRRQGAGETQYF. Here the CDR3 DNA reads TGTGCCAGCCGCCGACAGGGGGCGGGTGAGACCCAGTACTTC.

This rearrangement joins TRBV3-1 (or the pseudogene TRBV3-2) to TRBJ2-2; possibly TRBD2 for D (6 bases). Germline values: CDR1 LGHDT, CDR2 YNNKEL (reference sequence). Trimming cost V 2 bases and J 6 bases, with 13 bases left between them. This CDR3 comprises 15 residues. The CDR3 DNA reads as TGTGCCAGCAGCCAATCTCGGGGGTTGGCCGGGGAGCTGTTTTTT. Amino acids: CASSQSRGLAGELFF.

The V and J genes are TRBV6-1 and TRBJ2-7; TRBD1 matches at 9 bases. Germline V CDR1 and CDR2: MNHNS, SASEGT. The CDR3 contains 16 residues. J was trimmed by 2 bases and V by 3 bases; bases with no gene match: 8. CDR3 bases: TGTGCCAGCAGTGACCACAGGGACAGGGCAACCTACGAGCAGTACTTC. This translates into CASSDHRDRATYEQYF.

The chain couples TRBV5-1 to TRBJ2-7; D might be TRBD2 (6 bases). Germline V gene lookup returns CDR1 SGHRS and CDR2 YFSETQ. This CDR3 is built from 12 residues. V shed 4 bases and J shed 4 bases, with 9 bases lying between them. In nucleotides, the CDR3 is TGCGCCAGCAGCCAAAGCGGGTACGAGCAGTACTTC. Protein product: CASSQSGYEQYF.

The gene calls are TRBV3-1 (or the pseudogene TRBV3-2) and TRBJ1-1; the D is unclear. Germline CDR1 and CDR2: LGHDT and YNNKEL (reference sequence). The germline V and J ends were trimmed by 4 bases and 8 bases, with 11 bases remaining between them. The CDR3 is made up of 12 amino acids. The CDR3 sequence is CASSREGQEAFF. The DNA for the CDR3 is TGTGCCAGCAGCCGCGAGGGCCAGGAAGCTTTCTTT.

The CDR3 region has the DNA TGTGCCAGCAGGCGCTACTCTGGAAACACCATATATTTT. This translates into CASRRYSGNTIYF. V and J are TRBV12-3 or TRBV12-4 and TRBJ1-3; D is unresolved. The CDR3 is 13 amino acids. V gave up 6 bases and J gave up 0 bases, with 6 bases separating them.

The chain has TRBV27 and TRBJ1-1; D not resolved. CDR3 length: 14 residues. Per the germline V gene, CDR1 is MNHEY and CDR2 is SMNVEV (reference sequence). Trimming pared 2 bases from V and 6 bases from J, leaving 13 bases between. For the CDR3, the DNA is TGTGCCAGCAGTTTAAAGAGGGAACGACCTGAAGCTTTCTTT. The encoded protein is CASSLKRERPEAFF.

The rearrangement links TRBV2 to TRBJ1-5, with D tentatively TRBD1 (6 bases). Germline lookup yields CDR1 SNHLY and CDR2 FYNNEI. This CDR3 region has 15 residues. Trimming left V 6 bases short and J 8 bases short, with 20 bases between. DNA of the CDR3: TGTGCCAGCAGACAGGGTCATTTCTCCTTGGAGCCCCAGCATTTT. Translated: CASRQGHFSLEPQHF.

The V gene is TRBV6-2 or TRBV6-3, the J gene TRBJ1-4; the D is unclear. The germline V and J ends were trimmed by 2 bases and 7 bases, with 11 bases remaining between them. The CDR3 is 14 residues long. In germline, CDR1 is MNHEY, CDR2 SVGEGT. The CDR3 is CASSYGGVPEKLFF. The CDR3 DNA is TGTGCCAGCAGTTACGGCGGGGTTCCTGAAAAACTGTTTTTT.

J is TRBJ2-7 and V is TRBV11-2; 7 nucleotides align to TRBD1. Germline V CDR1 and CDR2: SGHAT, FQNNGV. V lost 1 base and J lost 6; bases outside the gene matches: 9. The CDR3 has 15 residues. This CDR3 is CASSLARGQVVEQYF. In nucleotides, the CDR3 is TGTGCCAGCAGCTTAGCCCGTGGACAGGTGGTCGAGCAGTACTTC.

The rearrangement joins TRBV6-5 to TRBJ1-1; D is possibly TRBD1 (6 bases). CDR3 length: 14 amino acids. V lost 4 bases, J lost 0 bases, and 9 bases lay in between. Germline V gives CDR1 MNHEY, CDR2 SVGAGI. CDR3 sequence reads: CASSLGQMNTEAFF. CDR3 sequence (DNA): TGTGCCAGCAGTTTAGGACAGATGAACACTGAAGCTTTCTTT.

This chain joins TRBV5-1 and TRBJ2-2; tentative D call: TRBD2 (6 bases). The V gene lost 1 base and the J gene lost 6 bases, with 16 bases spanning the gap. Germline V CDR1 and CDR2: SGHRS, YFSETQ. The CDR3 runs to 16 residues. The CDR3 spells CASSLLQRARPGELFF. In DNA, the CDR3 is TGCGCCAGCAGCTTGCTGCAGCGGGCACGCCCCGGGGAGCTGTTTTTT.